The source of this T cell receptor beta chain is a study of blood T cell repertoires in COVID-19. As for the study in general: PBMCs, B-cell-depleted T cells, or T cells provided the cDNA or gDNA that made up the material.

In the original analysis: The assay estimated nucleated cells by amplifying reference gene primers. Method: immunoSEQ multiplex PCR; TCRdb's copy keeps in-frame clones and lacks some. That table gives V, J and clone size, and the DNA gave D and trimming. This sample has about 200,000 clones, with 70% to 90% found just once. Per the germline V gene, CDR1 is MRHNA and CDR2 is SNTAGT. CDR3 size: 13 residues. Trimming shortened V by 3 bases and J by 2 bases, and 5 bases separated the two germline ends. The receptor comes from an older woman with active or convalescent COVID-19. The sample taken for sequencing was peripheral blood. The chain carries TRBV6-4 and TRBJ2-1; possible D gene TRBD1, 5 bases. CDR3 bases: TGTGCCAGCAGTGAGGGGCCCTACAATGAGCAGTTCTTC. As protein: CASSEGPYNEQFF.